One and the same sample provided the 20 T cell receptor beta chains below, sequenced in a study of blood T cell repertoires in COVID-19. Data came from immunoSEQ multiplex PCR; TCRdb stores just in-frame clones and leaves some out. The data hold roughly 180,000 clones, with about 80% observed a single time. The sequenced sample consisted of PBMCs or T cells enriched from blood (not recorded which). The origin of the receptors is a man in his sixties who had been exposed to COVID-19.

The V call is TRBV5-4, the J call TRBJ2-5; 7 bases agree with TRBD1. The CDR3 runs 16 residues. Trimming cost V 0 bases and J 4 bases; bases outside gene matches: 9. Germline-derived CDR1 and CDR2 are SGHNT and YYREEE (reference sequence). CDR3 residues: CASSLERQGPPETQYF. In DNA form, the CDR3 reads TGTGCCAGCAGCTTGGAGCGACAGGGCCCCCCAGAGACCCAGTACTTC.

The table lists this clone with a count of one. The J gene is TRBJ2-5, the V gene TRBV7-2; 7 bases fit TRBD1. This CDR3 region has 15 residues. Germline V lookup: CDR1 SGHTA, CDR2 FQGNSA. J gave up 3 bases and V 5 bases, and 9 bases lay outside the gene matches. Here the CDR3 DNA reads TGTGCCAGCAGCGTCGTACAGGGGTCCGAAGAGACCCAGTACTTC. Amino acid sequence: CASSVVQGSEETQYF.

This rearrangement joins TRBV19 to TRBJ1-1; no reliable D call. Germline lookup yields CDR1 LNHDA and CDR2 SQIVND (reference sequence). The CDR3 sequence is 14 residues long. Trimming left V 7 bases short and J 6 bases short, with 18 bases between. CDR3: CASTHSSVGAEAFF. The DNA of the CDR3 is TGTGCCAGTACCCATAGTTCCGTGGGCGCTGAAGCTTTCTTT.

V gene TRBV27 combines with J gene TRBJ1-1; maybe TRBD1 (6 bases). The CDR3 runs 14 residues. Trimming left V 5 bases short and J 3 bases short, with 13 bases between. Germline CDR1 is MNHEY and CDR2 is SMNVEV (reference sequence). The CDR3 here is CASSPGGWDTEAFF. The DNA for the CDR3 is TGTGCCAGCAGTCCGGGGGGCTGGGACACTGAAGCTTTCTTT.

The rearrangement joins TRBV2 to TRBJ2-6; 11 bases agree with TRBD1. Trimming at V came to 6 bases and at J to 0 bases, leaving 10 bases not matched to a gene. This CDR3 region has 19 residues. From germline, CDR1 is SNHLY and CDR2 FYNNEI. The CDR3 sequence is CASSRYGQGASSGANVLTF. The CDR3 DNA reads TGTGCCAGCAGCCGATATGGACAGGGGGCCTCCTCTGGGGCCAACGTCCTGACTTTC.

This chain connects TRBV29-1 to TRBJ1-5; D might be TRBD1 (5 bases). Trimming removed 3 bases at V and 7 bases at J, with 13 bases between. This CDR3 is built from 13 residues. Germline CDR1 is SQVTM and CDR2 is ANQGSEA. The CDR3 nucleotides are TGCAGCGTTGATCGGGGGAACGGCCAGCCCCAGCATTTT. Its protein is CSVDRGNGQPQHF.

The chain is built from TRBV6-5 and TRBJ1-2; weak D call: TRBD1 (5 bases). The CDR3 contains 14 residues. CDR1 and CDR2 (germline): MNHEY, SVGAGI. V lost 7 bases and J 0 bases, leaving 12 bases between the germline ends. CDR3 DNA sequence: TGTGCCAGCATCCAGGGTGTAGCTAACTATGGCTACACCTTC. This encodes CASIQGVANYGYTF.

The genes are TRBV27 and TRBJ1-2, with D maybe TRBD1 (6 bases). The CDR3 extends over 13 amino acids. Looked up from germline, CDR1 is MNHEY and CDR2 is SMNVEV (reference sequence). Trimming cost V 6 bases and J 2 bases, with 10 bases left between them. This CDR3 reads CASRFGTNYGYTF. The CDR3 region has the DNA TGTGCCAGCAGATTCGGGACAAACTATGGCTACACCTTC.

In this sample, this clone turned up a few times. V gene TRBV5-6 combines with J gene TRBJ2-5; tentative D call: TRBD2 (6 bases). The CDR3 extends over 18 amino acids. Germline V gene lookup returns CDR1 SGHDT and CDR2 YYEEEE. V lost 0 bases and J lost 2, with 20 bases in between. CDR3 DNA: TGTGCCAGCAGCTTGGTAGTTCCGGGAGCCCCTATACAAGAGACCCAGTACTTC. Translating gives CASSLVVPGAPIQETQYF.

The chain couples TRBV12-3 or TRBV12-4 to TRBJ1-1; TRBD1 matches at 7 bases. The CDR3 extends over 13 amino acids. Losses at the gene ends were 5 bases for V and 4 bases for J; bases not matched to a gene: 4. The CDR3 region has the DNA TGTGCCAGCAGTCCGACAGGGCTCACTGAAGCTTTCTTT. It specifies CASSPTGLTEAFF.

This clone has just a few counts. The V and J genes are TRBV10-3 and TRBJ2-5, with 7 bases that match TRBD1. This CDR3 comprises 15 residues. CDR1 is ENHRY and CDR2 is SYGVKD in the germline V gene. V trimming: 3 bases; J trimming: 2 bases; junction bases outside the gene matches: 6. The CDR3 DNA is TGTGCCATCAGTGACTCCGGGACAGCACAAGAGACCCAGTACTTC. Its translation is CAISDSGTAQETQYF.

This clone occurred once. This chain connects TRBV7-8 to TRBJ1-5; TRBD1 is a possible D gene (6 bases). The CDR3 is 16 amino acids. Trimming stripped 1 base from V and 3 bases from J, with 13 bases between. Germline loops: CDR1 SGHVS, CDR2 FQNEAQ. CDR3: CASSLVGGRINQPQHF. The CDR3 bases are TGTGCCAGCAGCTTAGTCGGGGGGCGGATCAATCAGCCCCAGCATTTT.

The rearrangement joins TRBV30 to TRBJ1-2, with TRBD1 matching 7 bases. The CDR3 runs 14 residues. V trimming: 3 bases; J trimming: 3 bases; junction bases outside the gene matches: 7. Germline lookup yields CDR1 GTSNPN and CDR2 SVGIG (reference sequence). The CDR3 loop reads CAWRTRDSYYGYTF. The CDR3 DNA is TGTGCCTGGAGGACCCGGGACAGCTACTATGGCTACACCTTC.

The chain joins TRBV4-3 to TRBJ2-1; a weak D match, TRBD2 (6 bases). The V end lost 4 bases, the J end lost 6 bases, and 19 bases lay between the germline ends. CDR1 is LGHNA, CDR2 YSLEER, per germline. This CDR3 has 16 residues. CDR3 nucleotides: TGCGCCAGCAGCCCTACCGGGGCTAGCGCTGCCAATGAGCAGTTCTTC. This gives the protein CASSPTGASAANEQFF.

The chain is built from TRBV3-1 (or the pseudogene TRBV3-2) and TRBJ2-1; TRBD2 matches 8 bases. Unmatched junction bases numbered 7, after V lost 2 bases and J lost 4 bases. Germline values: CDR1 LGHDT, CDR2 YNNKEL (reference sequence). The length of the CDR3 is 16 residues. In DNA, the CDR3 is TGTGCCAGCAGCCAATTCCTAGCGGGCGCGTACAATGAGCAGTTCTTC. It codes for CASSQFLAGAYNEQFF.

The chain is built from TRBV24-1 and TRBJ2-3; 7 nucleotides agree with TRBD1. CDR1 and CDR2 (germline): KGHDR, SFDVKD. The V segment lost 4 bases and the J segment 0 bases; nucleotides outside the gene matches: 6. This CDR3 has 16 residues. The CDR3 DNA reads TGTGCCACCAGTGAAGGGGGCCATCCTAGCACAGATACGCAGTATTTT. This gives the protein CATSEGGHPSTDTQYF.

The chain recombines TRBV7-8 with TRBJ2-7; a weak D match, TRBD1 (5 bases). This CDR3 comprises 14 residues. Trimming took 0 bases from V and 2 from J, leaving 8 bases between them. Germline V gene sequence: CDR1 SGHVS, CDR2 FQNEAQ. The CDR3 region is CASSLAGDPYEQYF. CDR3 DNA: TGTGCCAGCAGCTTAGCAGGGGATCCCTACGAGCAGTACTTC.

This clone was observed a single time. The chain combines TRBV7-8 with TRBJ1-1; TRBD1 might be the D (5 bases). Germline V gene lookup returns CDR1 SGHVS and CDR2 FQNEAQ. V lost 5 bases to trimming and J lost 1 base, with 17 bases between them. The CDR3 consists of 16 residues. Here the CDR3 reads CASSRVGVGGNTEAFF. CDR3 in DNA: TGTGCCAGCAGCCGGGTGGGGGTCGGGGGGAACACTGAAGCTTTCTTT. The full variable domain, with the rest looked up from reference TRBV7-8 and TRBJ1-1, is GAGVSQSPRYKVAKRGQDVALRCDPISGHVSLFWYQQALGQGPEFLTYFQNEAQLDKSGLPSDRFFAERPEGSVSTLKIQRTQQEDSAVYLCASSRVGVGGNTEAFFGQGTRLTVV.

V gene TRBV7-6 combines with J gene TRBJ2-2; the D gene is possibly TRBD2 (5 bases). The V end lost 1 base, the J end lost 5 bases, and 8 bases lay between the germline ends. The CDR3 consists of 14 residues. The germline CDR1 and CDR2 sequences are SGHVS and FNYEAQ. The CDR3 is CASSLVRGTGELFF. CDR3 DNA: TGTGCCAGCAGCTTAGTCCGGGGAACCGGGGAGCTGTTTTTT.

The chain couples TRBV19 to TRBJ1-1, with a weak D call TRBD1 (6 bases). The CDR3 contains 12 residues. Trimming took off 3 bases at V and 8 bases at J, with 10 bases between the two ends. Germline lookup yields CDR1 LNHDA and CDR2 SQIVND (reference sequence). In nucleotides, the CDR3 is TGTGCCAGTAGTATTAGGACAGACGAAGCTTTCTTT. Translated, it gives CASSIRTDEAFF.